This entry lists 20 T cell receptor beta chains sequenced from one sample in a study of radiation and T cells in renal cell carcinoma. Assay used: immunoSEQ multiplex PCR; TCRdb lists only in-frame clones, some missing. The sample has about 77,000 clones; approximately 87% are singletons. The time point denotes: blood 4 weeks post-SBRT, at nephrectomy. Treatment reported: 15 Gy SBRT to primary tumor, nephrectomy 4 weeks later. Sequences were derived from blood, sampled from a patient whose treatment included radiotherapy and nephrectomy. These receptors were collected from a woman aged 55-69 years with renal cell carcinoma.

This clone has more than one count but fewer than ten. The V call is TRBV5-1, the J call TRBJ1-1; D is ambiguous. The CDR3 has 15 residues. Germline V gene data show CDR1 as SGHRS and CDR2 as YFSETQ. V lost 2 bases to trimming and J lost 1 base, with 12 bases between them. The CDR3 DNA reads TGCGCCAGCAGCTTTGGGGAAAGATCGAACACTGAAGCTTTCTTT. Amino acid sequence: CASSFGERSNTEAFF. Full variable domain (remainder filled in from reference TRBV5-1 and TRBJ1-1): KAGVTQTPRYLIKTRGQQVTLSCSPISGHRSVSWYQQTPGQGLQFLFEYFSETQRNKGNFPGRFSGRQFSNSRSEMNVSTLELGDSALYLCASSFGERSNTEAFFGQGTRLTVV.

The chain is built from TRBV6-1 and TRBJ2-1; D is ambiguous. Germline assignment: CDR1 MNHNS and CDR2 SASEGT. The CDR3 contains 10 residues. V lost 8 bases and J lost 5, with 4 bases in between. This CDR3 is CASHNNEQFF. The CDR3 DNA reads as TGTGCCAGCCACAACAATGAGCAGTTCTTC.

This clone has more than one count but fewer than ten. The chain is built from TRBV4-2 and TRBJ2-4; 9 bases map to TRBD1. The V gene end was trimmed by 0 bases and the J gene end by 1 base; junction bases not matched to a gene: 4. The length of the CDR3 is 17 residues. From germline, CDR1 is LGHNA and CDR2 YNFKEQ. In DNA form, the CDR3 reads TGTGCCAGCAGCCAAGATGGACAGGGGTGGGCCAAAAACATTCAGTACTTC. Its protein is CASSQDGQGWAKNIQYF.

This clone was counted a single time. The V gene is TRBV7-9, the J gene TRBJ2-4; D gene ambiguous. V lost 1 base and J 6 bases, leaving 4 bases between the germline ends. Germline V lookup: CDR1 SEHNR, CDR2 FQNEAQ (reference sequence). CDR3 length equals 12 residues. The CDR3 is CASSLDANIQYF. CDR3 nucleotide sequence: TGTGCCAGCAGCTTAGACGCAAACATTCAGTACTTC.

The genes are TRBV19 and TRBJ1-2; possible D gene TRBD1, 6 bases. Trimming removed 6 bases from V and 4 bases from J, with 12 bases in between. The germline gives CDR1 LNHDA, CDR2 SQIVND (reference sequence). The CDR3 consists of 13 residues. The CDR3 bases are TGTGCCAGTAGCCTCAGGGGTTCCTATGGCTACACCTTC. It is translated as CASSLRGSYGYTF.

This chain joins TRBV19 and TRBJ2-5; a weak D match, TRBD2 (6 bases). Germline values: CDR1 LNHDA, CDR2 SQIVND (reference sequence). CDR3 length: 14 residues. V lost 3 bases to trimming and J lost 4 bases, with 12 bases between them. The CDR3 loop reads CASSMAGTGETQYF. The CDR3 nucleotides read TGTGCCAGTAGTATGGCGGGAACGGGAGAGACCCAGTACTTC.

This clone was detected a few times. This chain connects TRBV5-1 to TRBJ1-1; D uncertain. Trimming left V 4 bases short and J 4 bases short, with 17 bases between. The CDR3 has 15 amino acids. The germline V gene encodes CDR1 SGHRS and CDR2 YFSETQ. In DNA, the CDR3 is TGCGCCAGCAGCGTGGGCCACGGGATGTCCACTGAAGCTTTCTTT. Protein product: CASSVGHGMSTEAFF.

The genes are TRBV14 and TRBJ1-2; D ambiguous. Germline values: CDR1 SGHDN, CDR2 FVKESK. The CDR3 consists of 13 residues. V lost 5 bases to trimming and J lost 2 bases, with 9 bases between them. As DNA, the CDR3 is TGTGCCAGCAGCAGCACTGCAAACTATGGCTACACCTTC. The encoded protein is CASSSTANYGYTF.

This chain uses TRBV5-1 with TRBJ2-5, with D hard to call. Germline values: CDR1 SGHRS, CDR2 YFSETQ. CDR3 length equals 14 residues. Deletions cut 2 bases from V and 2 bases from J, with 10 bases between. The DNA for the CDR3 is TGCGCCAGCAGCTTTTATGGAAGTCAAGAGACCCAGTACTTC. Amino acid sequence: CASSFYGSQETQYF.

The genes are TRBV18 and TRBJ1-5; TRBD1 agrees at 8 bases. The CDR3 runs 15 residues. J lost 2 bases, V lost 6 bases, and 6 bases had no gene match. Germline V gives CDR1 KGHSH, CDR2 LQKENI. DNA of the CDR3: TGTGCCAGCTCGACAGGACAGGGTGGCAATCAGCCCCAGCATTTT. It codes for CASSTGQGGNQPQHF.

This chain connects TRBV28 to TRBJ1-3; 7 bases agree with TRBD1. Germline-derived CDR1 and CDR2 are MDHEN and SYDVKM. Germline trimming cut 7 bases from V and 7 bases from J; bases unmatched to any gene: 4. CDR3 length: 12 amino acids. The CDR3: CASTGGVNTIYF. CDR3 in DNA: TGTGCCAGCACAGGGGGGGTGAACACCATATATTTT.

The chain combines TRBV18 with TRBJ1-1; the D gene is possibly TRBD1 (5 bases). CDR1 and CDR2 (germline): KGHSH, LQKENI. CDR3 length: 16 residues. Trimming cost V 2 bases and J 0 bases, with 13 bases left between them. The CDR3 bases are TGTGCCAGCTCACCAAGTACAGGCCCCATGAACACTGAAGCTTTCTTT. Amino acids: CASSPSTGPMNTEAFF.

This rearrangement joins TRBV5-4 to TRBJ2-7; D is tentatively TRBD1 or TRBD2 (5 bases each). V dropped 2 bases and J dropped 6 bases, with 15 bases sitting between them. The V gene's germline CDR1 is SGHNT and CDR2 YYREEE (reference sequence). The CDR3 runs 14 residues. This CDR3 reads CASSLGSRDFEQYF. CDR3 nucleotides: TGTGCCAGCAGCTTAGGGAGCAGGGATTTCGAGCAGTACTTC. The variable domain in full, with the rest retrieved from reference TRBV5-4 and TRBJ2-7, is ETGVTQSPTHLIKTRGQQVTLRCSSQSGHNTVSWYQQALGQGPQFIFQYYREEENGRGNFPPRFSGLQFPNYSSELNVNALELDDSALYLCASSLGSRDFEQYFGPGTRLTVT.

The gene calls are TRBV5-1 and TRBJ1-4; D is unclear. V was shortened by 0 bases and J by 8 bases, with 14 bases between the two germline ends. The CDR3 runs to 15 residues. From germline, CDR1 is SGHRS and CDR2 YFSETQ. The CDR3 here is CASSLANQVGEKLFF. For the CDR3, the DNA is TGCGCCAGCAGCTTGGCCAACCAGGTGGGGGAAAAACTGTTTTTT.

This chain joins TRBV7-2 and TRBJ1-2; 8 bases map to TRBD1. With V trimmed by 5 bases and J by 7 bases, 12 bases remained unmatched. This CDR3 has 15 residues. Germline V gene lookup returns CDR1 SGHTA and CDR2 FQGNSA. DNA for the CDR3: TGTGCCAGCAGCCTAACCATCAGGGGGCAGAGTGGCTACACCTTC. Protein product: CASSLTIRGQSGYTF.

The rearrangement uses TRBV6-1 and TRBJ2-1; D remains unclear. Germline V gene sequence: CDR1 MNHNS, CDR2 SASEGT. Trimming shortened V by 7 bases and J by 0 bases, and 10 bases separated the two germline ends. The CDR3 is made up of 14 amino acids. CDR3 coding DNA: TGTGCCAGCACAGGCGGTCTCTCCTACAATGAGCAGTTCTTC. Amino acid sequence: CASTGGLSYNEQFF.

The rearrangement joins TRBV6-6 to TRBJ2-7, with 7 bases identical to TRBD1. Looked up from germline, CDR1 is MNHNY and CDR2 is SVGAGI (reference sequence). After removal of 6 bases from V and 6 bases from J, the junction contained 11 bases not matched to a gene. The CDR3 loop spans 14 amino acids. CDR3 in amino acids: CASRSDREMGEQYF. As DNA, the CDR3 is TGTGCCAGCAGGAGCGACAGGGAAATGGGCGAGCAGTACTTC.

This clone is medium-sized. The DNA of the CDR3 is TGTGCCAGCAGCTTTTACCTAGCGGCGGACAATGAGCAGTTCTTC. Amino acids: CASSFYLAADNEQFF. J is TRBJ2-1 and V is TRBV7-2, with 7 bases matching TRBD2. The CDR3 consists of 15 residues. Trimming took 3 bases from V and 5 from J; bases not matched to a gene: 7. Germline CDR1 SGHTA, CDR2 FQGNSA.

This clone appeared once. V is TRBV5-1 and J is TRBJ2-2; D could derive from TRBD1 or TRBD2 (6 bases each). The CDR3 contains 16 residues. The germline V gene has CDR1 SGHRS and CDR2 YFSETQ. V was trimmed by 4 bases and J by 6 bases, leaving 19 bases between them. The CDR3 region is CASSLEGGGSAGELFF. The CDR3 region has the DNA TGCGCCAGCAGCCTGGAGGGGGGCGGTTCCGCCGGGGAGCTGTTTTTT.

The rearrangement joins TRBV7-2 to TRBJ1-4; a possible D gene is TRBD1 (5 bases). The CDR3 spans 17 residues. Looked up from germline, CDR1 is SGHTA and CDR2 is FQGNSA. The V and J ends lost 4 bases and 8 bases respectively, with 23 bases between them. DNA of the CDR3: TGTGCCAGCAGCTCAGGGAGGGGCCCCATTACCCAAGAAAAACTGTTTTTT. Its protein is CASSSGRGPITQEKLFF.